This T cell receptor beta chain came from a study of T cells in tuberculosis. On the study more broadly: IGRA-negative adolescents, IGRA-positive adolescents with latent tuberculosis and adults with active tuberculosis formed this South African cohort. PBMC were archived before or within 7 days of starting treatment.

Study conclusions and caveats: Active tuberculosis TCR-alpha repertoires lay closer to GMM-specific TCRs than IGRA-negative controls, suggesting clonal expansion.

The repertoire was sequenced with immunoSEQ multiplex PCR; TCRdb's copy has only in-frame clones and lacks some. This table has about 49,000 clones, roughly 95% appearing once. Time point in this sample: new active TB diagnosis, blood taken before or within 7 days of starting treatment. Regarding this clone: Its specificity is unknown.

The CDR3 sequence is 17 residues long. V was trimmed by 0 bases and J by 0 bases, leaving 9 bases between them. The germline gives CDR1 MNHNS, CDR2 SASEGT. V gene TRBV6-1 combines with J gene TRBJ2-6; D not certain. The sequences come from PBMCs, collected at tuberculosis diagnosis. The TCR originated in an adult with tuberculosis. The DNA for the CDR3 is TGTGCCAGCAGTGAAGCGCGCCGTCCCTCTGGGGCCAACGTCCTGACTTTC. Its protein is CASSEARRPSGANVLTF.